The rows below give T cell receptor beta chains drawn from one sample of a study of neoadjuvant nivolumab and ipilimumab in lung cancer. TCRdb keeps only in-frame clones here, not all; method: immunoSEQ multiplex PCR. The top ten clones hold roughly 20% of a sample with some 25,000 clones, 76% of them seen once. The sample was tumor tissue, taken after neoadjuvant nivolumab, alone or with ipilimumab, at or shortly before surgery. Source of these receptors: an adult with non-small cell lung cancer. Each CDR3 is given with its conserved first and last residue. A D gene is named only where the DNA matches it firmly. Some rows mark clone size as missing; the rest say once, few, many or name a class of expanded clone.

cdr3_nt | cdr3_aa | d_call | clone_size | j_call | v_call
TGTGCCAGCACCTGGGGACAGTTGAACACTGAAGCTTTCTTT | CASTWGQLNTEAFF | TRBD1 | . | TRBJ1-1 | TRBV6-1
TGCGCCAGCAGCCGCTCCCCAACGAGCTCCTACGAGCAGTACTTC | CASSRSPTSSYEQYF | . | . | TRBJ2-7 | TRBV5-1
TGTGCCAGCAGCTGGGGGAACCTGGATATGAACACTGAAGCTTTCTTT | CASSWGNLDMNTEAFF | . | . | TRBJ1-1 | TRBV7-9
TGTGCCAGCAGCTTAGAAGGGGGTGGCTACACCTTC | CASSLEGGGYTF | . | . | TRBJ1-2 | TRBV7-9
TGCGCCAGCAGCCAAGATAGAGGGAGCAATCAGCCCCAGCATTTT | CASSQDRGSNQPQHF | . | . | TRBJ1-5 | TRBV4-3
TGCGCCAGCAGCCAAGATTTAAGGGGGAATACCTATGGCTACACCTTC | CASSQDLRGNTYGYTF | . | few | TRBJ1-2 | TRBV4-1
TGTGCCAGCAGTGCCCGGGGAGATACGCAGTATTTT | CASSARGDTQYF | . | . | TRBJ2-3 | TRBV2
TGCGCCAGCAGCCACCTAAGCGGGGGTTATTCCTACGAGCAGTACTTC | CASSHLSGGYSYEQYF | TRBD2 | . | TRBJ2-7 | TRBV5-1
TGTGCCAGCAGCCAAAGGTGGGTCACAGATACGCAGTATTTT | CASSQRWVTDTQYF | . | . | TRBJ2-3 | TRBV7-2
TGTGCCAGCAGCTTAGATACCATGAACACTGAAGCTTTCTTT | CASSLDTMNTEAFF | . | . | TRBJ1-1 | TRBV11-2
TGTGCCAGCAGTTACCGCCAGGGGGCAGCAGATACGCAGTATTTT | CASSYRQGAADTQYF | TRBD1 | . | TRBJ2-3 | TRBV6-5
TGTGCCAGCAGCCGACTAGCGGGGCGAGAGACCCAGTACTTC | CASSRLAGRETQYF | TRBD2 | once | TRBJ2-5 | TRBV2
TGTGCCACCAGCAGCGGGCAGGGGTGGACACCCCTCCACTTT | CATSSGQGWTPLHF | . | . | TRBJ1-6 | TRBV15
TGTGCCAGCAGCTTAACAGCGCTAGGGGAATATGGCTACACCTTC | CASSLTALGEYGYTF | . | . | TRBJ1-2 | TRBV7-2
TGTGCCAGCTCCCCAGGGGGGAGCTCCTACGAGCAGTACTTC | CASSPGGSSYEQYF | . | . | TRBJ2-7 | TRBV18
TGTGCCAGCAGCTTACTAGCGAGGGAGCAGTACTTC | CASSLLAREQYF | . | . | TRBJ2-7 | TRBV11-2
TGCGCCAGCAGCCAAGGGCCCGAGAGGGCGCAGTATTTT | CASSQGPERAQYF | . | . | TRBJ2-3 | TRBV4-3
TGCGCCAGCAGCTTGGCCGGTCTTAGCGGGAGATCTAGCACAGATACGCAGTATTTT | CASSLAGLSGRSSTDTQYF | TRBD2 | . | TRBJ2-3 | TRBV5-1
TGCGCCAGCAGCCCTCTAGCGGGGAAAGAGACCCAGTACTTC | CASSPLAGKETQYF | TRBD2 | . | TRBJ2-5 | TRBV4-1
TGCGCCAGCAAACTGGCGGGGGCCGGTTTGTCGGATGAAAAACTGTTTTTT | CASKLAGAGLSDEKLFF | . | . | TRBJ1-4 | TRBV5-1
TGTGCCAGCAGCTTGGGGGGGAGGTCTAATTCACCCCTCCACTTT | CASSLGGRSNSPLHF | . | . | TRBJ1-6 | TRBV5-6
TGTGCCAGCAGCTCAACTTCCGGGACTAGTAGCAATGAGCAGTTCTTC | CASSSTSGTSSNEQFF | TRBD2 | . | TRBJ2-1 | TRBV7-3
TGTGCCAGCAGCCCGGGACTAGCGGGGACGTACAATGAGCAGTTCTTC | CASSPGLAGTYNEQFF | TRBD2 | few | TRBJ2-1 | TRBV11-3
TGTGCCAGCAGCTTAGCGGGTGGCGGGGGCCCTCAAGAGACCCAGTACTTC | CASSLAGGGGPQETQYF | . | . | TRBJ2-5 | TRBV11-2
TGTGCCAGCAGCTTAGTTGCAGGGTACGAGCAGTACTTC | CASSLVAGYEQYF | . | . | TRBJ2-7 | TRBV7-8
TGTGCCAGCAGCTTAGTGGCTGGCGGGGGGGCCGGTGAGCAGTTCTTC | CASSLVAGGGAGEQFF | TRBD2 | . | TRBJ2-1 | TRBV11-2
TGTGCCAGCAGTTTCGGGGAGCTGTTTTTT | CASSFGELFF | . | . | TRBJ2-2 | TRBV6-6
TGTGCCAGCTCACCACTACTACCCGGCACAGATACGCAGTATTTT | CASSPLLPGTDTQYF | . | . | TRBJ2-3 | TRBV18
TGTGCCAGCAGCCTCTACATAGCGGGGGCACAAGAGACCCAGTACTTC | CASSLYIAGAQETQYF | TRBD2 | . | TRBJ2-5 | TRBV7-9
TGTGCCAGCAGCTTGGGACAGGGAGCGGGGTCCTACAATGAGCAGTTCTTC | CASSLGQGAGSYNEQFF | TRBD1 | once | TRBJ2-1 | TRBV11-2
TGTGCCAGCAGCGCCGTGGAGCCCTATCAGCCCCAGCATTTT | CASSAVEPYQPQHF | . | . | TRBJ1-5 | TRBV2
TGTGCCAGCAGCCAGGGAACAGGGTATACGCAGTATTTT | CASSQGTGYTQYF | . | . | TRBJ2-3 | TRBV14
TGTGCCAGCAGCTTAGATTGGGGGGGGAACACTGAAGCTTTCTTT | CASSLDWGGNTEAFF | . | . | TRBJ1-1 | TRBV7-9
TGTGCCAGCAGCTTGACAGGGGCCGTGGGTCAGCCCCAGCATTTT | CASSLTGAVGQPQHF | TRBD1 | . | TRBJ1-5 | TRBV5-6
TGTGCCAGCAGAAGGGAGGCAGAGACCCAGTACTTC | CASRREAETQYF | . | . | TRBJ2-5 | TRBV2
TGTGCTAGCTCGCCAGCATTAGGCGGGGAGCTGTTTTTT | CASSPALGGELFF | . | . | TRBJ2-2 | TRBV7-7
TGTGCCAGCAGTTACATGGGACCTTCCACAGATACGCAGTATTTT | CASSYMGPSTDTQYF | . | few | TRBJ2-3 | TRBV6-6
TGTGCCAGCAGCCAGGGGACAGATTTTAACTATGGCTACACCTTC | CASSQGTDFNYGYTF | TRBD1 | . | TRBJ1-2 | TRBV11-2
TGTGCCAGCAGTCGACAGGACTCTAACACCGGGGAGCTGTTTTTT | CASSRQDSNTGELFF | . | . | TRBJ2-2 | TRBV6-5
TGTGCCAGCAGCCCTCTCGGACAGCAAGAGACCCAGTACTTC | CASSPLGQQETQYF | . | . | TRBJ2-5 | TRBV7-2
TGCGCCAGCAGCTTGAGGGGACGGGGGAACACTGAAGCTTTCTTT | CASSLRGRGNTEAFF | . | . | TRBJ1-1 | TRBV5-1
TGTGCCAGCAGTGAGTGGGAGACCCAGTACTTC | CASSEWETQYF | . | . | TRBJ2-5 | TRBV2
TGTGCCAGCAGCGGTAGGGTCCCAGATACGCAGTATTTT | CASSGRVPDTQYF | . | . | TRBJ2-3 | TRBV11-2
TGTGCCAGCAGCCCCCAGGGCACTGAAGCTTTCTTT | CASSPQGTEAFF | . | . | TRBJ1-1 | TRBV6-5
TGTGCCAGCAGCTTAGCGCAGAGGGATTCACCCCTCCACTTT | CASSLAQRDSPLHF | . | once | TRBJ1-6 | TRBV7-8
TGTGCCAGCAGCTTTGCTACGAGTAATTCACCCCTCCACTTT | CASSFATSNSPLHF | . | few | TRBJ1-6 | TRBV5-8
TGCAGCGGGCGGAGTTCAAACTATGGCTACACCTTC | CSGRSSNYGYTF | . | . | TRBJ1-2 | TRBV29-1
TGTGCCAGCAGCTTAGACCCGGGGGCCGCGGGGGCCGGTGGCTACACCTTC | CASSLDPGAAGAGGYTF | . | . | TRBJ1-2 | TRBV7-2
TGTGCCAGCAGCAAACTAGCGGGGGGCTACGAGCAGTACTTC | CASSKLAGGYEQYF | TRBD2 | . | TRBJ2-7 | TRBV2
TGTGCCAGCAGCCTGGGTAGGGGCACAGATACGCAGTATTTT | CASSLGRGTDTQYF | . | few | TRBJ2-3 | TRBV5-5
TGCGCCAGCAGCCAAATGGGCGGGGGGGGGCCAGATACGCAGTATTTT | CASSQMGGGGPDTQYF | TRBD2 | . | TRBJ2-3 | TRBV4-3
TGTGCCAGCAGTGTGAGCTCCTACGAGCAGTACTTC | CASSVSSYEQYF | . | . | TRBJ2-7 | TRBV2
TGTGCCAGCAGCTTAGATCAGGGGGGCGCGGTGGGCTACACCTTC | CASSLDQGGAVGYTF | TRBD1 | . | TRBJ1-2 | TRBV11-2
TGCAGCGTTGGGAGGGGTGCTAACTATGGCTACACCTTC | CSVGRGANYGYTF | . | . | TRBJ1-2 | TRBV29-1
TGTGCCAGCAGCTTGGTTTTGGGTGCTGAAGCTTTCTTT | CASSLVLGAEAFF | . | . | TRBJ1-1 | TRBV5-4
TGTGCCAGCAGCCGATATGGCGGGGAGGACTACACCTTC | CASSRYGGEDYTF | . | . | TRBJ1-2 | TRBV28
TGTGCCAGCAGCTTCAGCGAGGACATTCAGTACTTC | CASSFSEDIQYF | . | . | TRBJ2-4 | TRBV7-9
TGTGCCAGCAGCTTAGGTGGGACAGGGAGGAAAGAGACCCAGTACTTC | CASSLGGTGRKETQYF | TRBD1 | . | TRBJ2-5 | TRBV7-6